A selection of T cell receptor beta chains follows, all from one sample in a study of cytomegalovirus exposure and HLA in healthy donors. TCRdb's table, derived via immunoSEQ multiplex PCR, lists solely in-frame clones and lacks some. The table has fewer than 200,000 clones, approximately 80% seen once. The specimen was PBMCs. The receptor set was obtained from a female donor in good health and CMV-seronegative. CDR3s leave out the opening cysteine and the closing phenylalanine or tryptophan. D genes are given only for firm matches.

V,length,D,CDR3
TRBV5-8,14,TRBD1,ASSSRDRGRGTEAF
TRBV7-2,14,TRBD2,ASSITGTSLAETQY
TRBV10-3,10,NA,ATRLAYNEQF
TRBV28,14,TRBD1,ASSLSYHDRDYGYT
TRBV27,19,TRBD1,ASLFIALARDRASGANVLT
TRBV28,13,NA,ASSLAGSTNEKLF
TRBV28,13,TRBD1,ASSLMDRGSYEQY
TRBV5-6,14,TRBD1,ASSPTGTGHISGYT
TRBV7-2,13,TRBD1,ASSLAGAGTGKAF
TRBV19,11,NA,ASSIYEEDTQY
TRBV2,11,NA,ASGTPDRETQY
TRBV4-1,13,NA,ASSQAWTGYNEQF
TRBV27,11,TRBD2,ASSFGGSDTQY
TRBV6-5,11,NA,ASRGSGSTEAF
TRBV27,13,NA,ASSLSGTRTDTQY
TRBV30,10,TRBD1,AWSRDRAEAF
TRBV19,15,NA,ASSIVGQGGTKNIQY
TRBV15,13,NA,ATSRDSVRNTEAF
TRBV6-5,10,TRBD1,ASSLQGDGYT
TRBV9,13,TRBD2,ASSARTSGEETQY
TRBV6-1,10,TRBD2,ASSTSGNEQF
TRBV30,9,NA,AWSGRLCEF
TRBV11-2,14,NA,ASSLGGRDRSYEQY
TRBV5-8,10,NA,ASPSRGDTQY
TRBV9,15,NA,ATNRFWTAILNTEAF
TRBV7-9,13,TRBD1,ASRDGQGLNSPLH
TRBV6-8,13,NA,ASRGERPSNQPQH
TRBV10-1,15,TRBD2,ASSVGTSGRASYEQY
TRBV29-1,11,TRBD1,SVEEGTGYGYT
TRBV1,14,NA,TSSQDRTPRTGELF
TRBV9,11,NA,ASSVDVEDEQY
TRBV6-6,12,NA,ASRTTGLLQPQH
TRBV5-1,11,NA,ASSFRSADTQY
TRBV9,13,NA,ASSVVPGRGNIQY
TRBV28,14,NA,ASSLPTASPSNEQF
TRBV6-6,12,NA,ASNLLQASYGYT
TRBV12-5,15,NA,ASEDLGKARTYYEQY
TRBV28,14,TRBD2,ASSPFRTSIDNEQF
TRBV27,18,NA,ASSLYPGGVVGGGTGGQY
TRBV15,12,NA,ATSRDAGYYERY
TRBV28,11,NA,ASRTTDNQPQH
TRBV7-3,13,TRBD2,ASSRREGAYNEQF
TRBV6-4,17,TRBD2,ASSDSLASGPIHTGELF
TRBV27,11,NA,ASRGGAGKGYT
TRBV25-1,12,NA,ATSRGGSNEKLF
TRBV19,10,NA,ATRTDNYGYT
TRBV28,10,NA,ASKGGYQPQH
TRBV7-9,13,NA,ASSREGSLNTEAF
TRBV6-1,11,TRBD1,ASTRDRVYGYT
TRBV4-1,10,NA,ATTGGNTEAF
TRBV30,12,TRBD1,AWSGQGRSGELF
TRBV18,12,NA,ASSTDRAKNIQY
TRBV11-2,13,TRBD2,ASRQISGRPYEQY
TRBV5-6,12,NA,ASSLAGRRNEQF
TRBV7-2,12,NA,ASSPRFQAGGNT
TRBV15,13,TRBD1,ATSTGTGEMNEQF
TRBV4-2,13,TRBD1,ASSQTGTGNTEQF
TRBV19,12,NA,ASSIWEKSTEAF
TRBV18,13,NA,ASSSLASVGYEQF
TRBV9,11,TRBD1,ASNRGGTDTQY